This T cell receptor (beta chain) is drawn from a study of OX40 agonist ivuxolimab in advanced cancers. General observations from the study: CD4+ and CD8+ T cells in blood underwent clonal expansion by week 6 at 0.1 to 3.0 mg/kg.

As concerns this clone: Its target is unknown.

The assay was immunoSEQ multiplex PCR, and TCRdb's table has in-frame clones only and misses some. The top ten clones hold under 0.85% of a sample with 95,000 to 120,000 clones, 75% to 95% of them seen once. This CDR3 comprises 18 residues. Between the trimmed V and J ends, which lost 3 bases and 0 bases, there was a span of 21 bases. CDR1 is ENHRY and CDR2 is SYGVKD in the germline V gene. The chain employs TRBV10-3 and TRBJ2-7, with a possible D match to TRBD2 (5 bases). This specimen was CD4+ or CD8+ T cells sorted from blood, taken in a trial of the OX40 agonist ivuxolimab. The TCR originated in an adult with an advanced solid tumor such as melanoma, head and neck, liver or kidney cancer. The CDR3 region is CAISEPGMRGPSSYEQYF. CDR3 DNA sequence: TGTGCCATCAGTGAACCGGGAATGCGCGGGCCCAGCTCCTACGAGCAGTACTTC.